A selection of T cell receptor beta chains follows, all from one sample in a study of blood T cell repertoires in COVID-19. Only in-frame clones appear in the TCRdb table, and some are missing; sequencing was by immunoSEQ multiplex PCR. Altogether 350,000 or so clones are present, around 83% being singletons, with the ten largest covering 2.5% to 3.5%. Specimen: peripheral blood. The receptors here all came from a man under 40 with active or convalescent COVID-19. The CDR3 runs from the conserved cysteine through the conserved F or W. A D gene is named only where the DNA matches it firmly. Rows give clone size only sometimes, using once, few, many, or a class for an expanded clone.

abundance: -; j_gene: TRBJ2-2; v_gene: TRBV7-3; d_gene: -; CDR3aa: CASSLTGNTGELFF; CDR3nt: TGTGCCAGCAGCTTAACGGGCAACACCGGGGAGCTGTTTTTT
abundance: few; j_gene: TRBJ1-4; v_gene: TRBV12-3/TRBV12-4; d_gene: TRBD1; CDR3aa: CASSRGPGEKLFF; CDR3nt: TGTGCCAGCAGCAGGGGGCCGGGTGAAAAACTGTTTTTT
abundance: -; j_gene: TRBJ2-5; v_gene: TRBV4-1; d_gene: TRBD2; CDR3aa: CASSREPSGETQYF; CDR3nt: TGCGCCAGCAGCCGGGAGCCTAGCGGAGAGACCCAGTACTTC
abundance: -; j_gene: TRBJ2-1; v_gene: TRBV7-2; d_gene: TRBD2; CDR3aa: CASSGVGSGGPARFF; CDR3nt: TGTGCCAGCAGCGGGGTGGGTAGCGGGGGCCCGGCTAGATTCTTC
abundance: -; j_gene: TRBJ2-7; v_gene: TRBV5-1; d_gene: TRBD1; CDR3aa: CASSLESGGSYEQYF; CDR3nt: TGCGCCAGCAGCTTGGAGTCAGGGGGCTCCTACGAGCAGTACTTC
abundance: once; j_gene: TRBJ2-1; v_gene: TRBV7-9; d_gene: -; CDR3aa: CASSLEVGAYNEQFF; CDR3nt: TGTGCCAGCAGCTTAGAGGTAGGAGCCTACAATGAGCAGTTCTTC
abundance: -; j_gene: TRBJ1-4; v_gene: TRBV7-9; d_gene: TRBD1; CDR3aa: CASSLDRTGGEKLFF; CDR3nt: TGTGCCAGCAGCTTAGACCGGACAGGGGGGGAAAAACTGTTTTTT
abundance: -; j_gene: TRBJ2-3; v_gene: TRBV28; d_gene: TRBD1; CDR3aa: CASRSTRDSLDTQYF; CDR3nt: TGTGCCAGCAGGTCGACCCGGGACAGCTTGGATACGCAGTATTTT
abundance: few; j_gene: TRBJ2-1; v_gene: TRBV7-9; d_gene: TRBD2; CDR3aa: CASSAGLAGVYEQFF; CDR3nt: TGTGCCAGCAGCGCCGGGCTAGCGGGAGTATATGAGCAGTTCTTC
abundance: -; j_gene: TRBJ2-3; v_gene: TRBV7-8; d_gene: -; CDR3aa: CASSLAVIAGRPGDTQYF; CDR3nt: TGTGCCAGCAGCTTAGCAGTCATTGCGGGGCGGCCGGGCGATACGCAGTATTTT
abundance: -; j_gene: TRBJ2-2; v_gene: TRBV19; d_gene: -; CDR3aa: CASTTVNTGELFF; CDR3nt: TGTGCCAGTACTACAGTCAACACCGGGGAGCTGTTTTTT
abundance: -; j_gene: TRBJ2-7; v_gene: TRBV5-4; d_gene: TRBD1; CDR3aa: CASSPLGQGNYEQYF; CDR3nt: TGTGCCAGCAGCCCTCTGGGACAGGGGAACTACGAGCAGTACTTC
abundance: -; j_gene: TRBJ2-2; v_gene: TRBV3-1/TRBV3-2; d_gene: TRBD2; CDR3aa: CASSHFSSGANTGELFF; CDR3nt: TGTGCCAGCAGCCACTTCTCTAGCGGGGCCAACACCGGGGAGCTGTTTTTT
abundance: -; j_gene: TRBJ2-1; v_gene: TRBV6-2/TRBV6-3; d_gene: TRBD2; CDR3aa: CASSRTSGRAPSYNEQFF; CDR3nt: TGTGCCAGCAGTAGGACTAGCGGGAGGGCCCCCTCCTACAATGAGCAGTTCTTC
abundance: -; j_gene: TRBJ2-1; v_gene: TRBV21-1; d_gene: -; CDR3aa: CASPEVGEGLYNEQFF; CDR3nt: TGTGCCAGCCCCGAGGTGGGGGAGGGGCTCTACAATGAGCAGTTCTTC
abundance: -; j_gene: TRBJ2-5; v_gene: TRBV5-5; d_gene: TRBD2; CDR3aa: CASSAAGGGETQYF; CDR3nt: TGTGCCAGCAGCGCCGCCGGGGGGGGAGAGACCCAGTACTTC
abundance: once; j_gene: TRBJ1-1; v_gene: TRBV5-1; d_gene: -; CDR3aa: CASSLPGKPAFF; CDR3nt: TGCGCCAGCAGCCTACCCGGGAAACCAGCTTTCTTT
abundance: -; j_gene: TRBJ2-5; v_gene: TRBV5-4; d_gene: TRBD1; CDR3aa: CASRKDRVGETQYF; CDR3nt: TGTGCCAGCAGGAAAGACAGGGTGGGAGAGACCCAGTACTTC
abundance: -; j_gene: TRBJ1-6; v_gene: TRBV4-3; d_gene: TRBD1; CDR3aa: CASSQGVGQVGSPLHF; CDR3nt: TGCGCCAGCAGCCAAGGGGTGGGACAGGTGGGTTCACCCCTCCACTTT
abundance: -; j_gene: TRBJ2-7; v_gene: TRBV7-9; d_gene: -; CDR3aa: CASSLAGRREDEQYF; CDR3nt: TGTGCCAGCAGTCTTGCGGGCCGCCGGGAAGACGAGCAGTACTTC
abundance: -; j_gene: TRBJ2-5; v_gene: TRBV20-1; d_gene: TRBD2; CDR3aa: CSASWRGAQETQYF; CDR3nt: TGCAGTGCTAGTTGGCGGGGGGCACAAGAGACCCAGTACTTC
abundance: few; j_gene: TRBJ1-1; v_gene: TRBV20-1; d_gene: -; CDR3aa: CSASPPTYRQNSGNTEAFF; CDR3nt: TGCAGTGCTAGTCCCCCAACCTACAGACAGAATTCCGGGAACACTGAAGCTTTCTTT
abundance: -; j_gene: TRBJ1-5; v_gene: TRBV19; d_gene: -; CDR3aa: CASCPTAGNQPQHF; CDR3nt: TGTGCCTCATGTCCCACCGCCGGGAATCAGCCCCAGCATTTT
abundance: -; j_gene: TRBJ1-6; v_gene: TRBV30; d_gene: -; CDR3aa: CACKPGSQWSPLHF; CDR3nt: TGTGCCTGCAAACCGGGGTCTCAATGGTCACCCCTCCACTTT
abundance: -; j_gene: TRBJ2-1; v_gene: TRBV28; d_gene: TRBD1; CDR3aa: CASGQGFDEQFF; CDR3nt: TGTGCCAGCGGACAGGGTTTCGATGAGCAGTTCTTC
abundance: -; j_gene: TRBJ1-5; v_gene: TRBV6-1; d_gene: -; CDR3aa: CASSEVAGPSLTQPQHF; CDR3nt: TGTGCCAGCAGTGAAGTTGCGGGACCGAGTCTAACCCAGCCCCAGCATTTT
abundance: -; j_gene: TRBJ2-1; v_gene: TRBV5-4; d_gene: TRBD2; CDR3aa: CASSLYSGGTNEQFF; CDR3nt: TGTGCCAGCAGCTTATATAGCGGGGGCACCAATGAGCAGTTCTTC